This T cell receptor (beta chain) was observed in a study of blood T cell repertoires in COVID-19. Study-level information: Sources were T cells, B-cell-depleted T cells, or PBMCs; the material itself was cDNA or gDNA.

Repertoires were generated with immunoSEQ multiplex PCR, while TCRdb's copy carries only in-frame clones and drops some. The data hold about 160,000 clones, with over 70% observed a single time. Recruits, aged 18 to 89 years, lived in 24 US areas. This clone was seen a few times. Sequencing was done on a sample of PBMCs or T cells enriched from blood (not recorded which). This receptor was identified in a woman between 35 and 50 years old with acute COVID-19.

CDR3 DNA sequence: TGCGCCAGCAGTGATACTGCATACAATGAGCAGTTCTTC. Its translation is CASSDTAYNEQFF. This chain uses TRBV10-2 with TRBJ2-1; no definite D call. CDR1 is WSHSY, CDR2 SAAADI, per germline. CDR3 length: 13 residues. V was cut by 3 bases and J by 4 bases, with 7 bases left in between.